This TCR beta chain was retrieved from a study of blood T cell repertoires in COVID-19. For the study at large: Sample material is recorded as cDNA or gDNA derived from T cells, B-cell-depleted T cells, or PBMCs.

Adults between about 18 and 89 years of age took part from about 24 US areas. In the original processing: By means of reference gene primer amplification, nucleated cell counts were estimated. The table came from immunoSEQ multiplex PCR; TCRdb's copy has only in-frame clones and leaves some out. The V and J calls and clone size were taken over from that table, and D and trimming were inferred from the DNA. The sample consists of around 320,000 clones, roughly 90% of them appearing once. The sequenced material came from PBMCs or T cells enriched from blood (not recorded which). This clonotype was sampled from a woman between 25 and 40 years old who had been exposed to COVID-19.

The CDR3 DNA reads TGTGCCAGCACCGAACGGGGGTTGAGCTCTGGAAACACCATATATTTT. It encodes CASTERGLSSGNTIYF. V gene TRBV2 combines with J gene TRBJ1-3, with a possible D match to TRBD1 (5 bases). Trimming removed 7 bases at V and 0 bases at J, with 16 bases between. Germline CDR1 and CDR2: SNHLY and FYNNEI. This CDR3 is 16 amino acids long.